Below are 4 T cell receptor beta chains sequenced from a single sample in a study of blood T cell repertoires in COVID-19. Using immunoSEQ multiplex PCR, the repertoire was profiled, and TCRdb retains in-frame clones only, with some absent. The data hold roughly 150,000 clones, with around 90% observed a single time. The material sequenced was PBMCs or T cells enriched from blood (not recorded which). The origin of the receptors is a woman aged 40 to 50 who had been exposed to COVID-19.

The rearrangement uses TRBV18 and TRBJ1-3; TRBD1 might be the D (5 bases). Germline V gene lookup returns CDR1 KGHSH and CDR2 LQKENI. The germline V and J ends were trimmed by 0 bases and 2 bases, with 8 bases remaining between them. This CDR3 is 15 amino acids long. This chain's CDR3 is CASSPPGGTGNTIYF. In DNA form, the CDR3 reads TGTGCCAGCTCACCACCGGGGGGAACTGGAAACACCATATATTTT.

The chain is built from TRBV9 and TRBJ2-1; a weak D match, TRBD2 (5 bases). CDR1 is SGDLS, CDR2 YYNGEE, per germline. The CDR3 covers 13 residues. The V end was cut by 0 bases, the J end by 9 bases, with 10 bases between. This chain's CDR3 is CASSVVGVTEQFF. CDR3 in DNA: TGTGCCAGCAGCGTAGTCGGGGTAACTGAGCAGTTCTTC.

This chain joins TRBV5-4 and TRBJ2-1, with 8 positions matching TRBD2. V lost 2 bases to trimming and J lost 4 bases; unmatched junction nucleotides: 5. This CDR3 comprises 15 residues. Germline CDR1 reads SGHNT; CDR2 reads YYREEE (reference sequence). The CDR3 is CASSFGSGIYNEQFF. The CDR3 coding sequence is TGTGCCAGCAGCTTTGGTAGCGGGATATACAATGAGCAGTTCTTC.

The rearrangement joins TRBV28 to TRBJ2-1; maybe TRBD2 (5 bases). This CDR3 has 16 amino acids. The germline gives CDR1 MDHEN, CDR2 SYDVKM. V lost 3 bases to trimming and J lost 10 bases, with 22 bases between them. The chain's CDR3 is CASSFGPSSTKREQFF. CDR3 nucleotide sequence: TGTGCCAGCAGTTTTGGGCCTAGCTCTACAAAAAGGGAGCAGTTCTTC.